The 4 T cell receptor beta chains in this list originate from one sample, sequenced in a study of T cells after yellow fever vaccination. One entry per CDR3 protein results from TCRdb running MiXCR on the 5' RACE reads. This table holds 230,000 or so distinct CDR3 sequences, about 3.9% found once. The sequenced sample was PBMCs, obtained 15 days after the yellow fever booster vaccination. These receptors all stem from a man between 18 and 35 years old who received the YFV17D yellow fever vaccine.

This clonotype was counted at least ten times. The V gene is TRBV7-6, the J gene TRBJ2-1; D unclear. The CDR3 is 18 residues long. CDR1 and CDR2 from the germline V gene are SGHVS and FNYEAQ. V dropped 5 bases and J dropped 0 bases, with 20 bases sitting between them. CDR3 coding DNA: TGTGCCAGCAGCGCATACCCTAGGCGTTTAAGCTCCTACAATGAGCAGTTCTTC. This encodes CASSAYPRRLSSYNEQFF.

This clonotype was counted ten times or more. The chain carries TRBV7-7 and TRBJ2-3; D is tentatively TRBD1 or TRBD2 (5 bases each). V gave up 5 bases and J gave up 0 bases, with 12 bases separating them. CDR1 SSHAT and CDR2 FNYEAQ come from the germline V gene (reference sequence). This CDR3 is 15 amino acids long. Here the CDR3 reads CASSPGTASTDTQYF. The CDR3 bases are TGTGCCAGCAGCCCAGGGACGGCTAGCACAGATACGCAGTATTTT.

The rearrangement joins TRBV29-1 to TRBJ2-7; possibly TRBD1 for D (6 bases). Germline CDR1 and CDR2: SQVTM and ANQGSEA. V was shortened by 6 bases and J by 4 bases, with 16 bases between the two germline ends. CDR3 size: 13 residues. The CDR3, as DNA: TGCAGCGTACGGGTTGGGGGCGGGTACGAGCAGTACTTC. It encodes CSVRVGGGYEQYF.

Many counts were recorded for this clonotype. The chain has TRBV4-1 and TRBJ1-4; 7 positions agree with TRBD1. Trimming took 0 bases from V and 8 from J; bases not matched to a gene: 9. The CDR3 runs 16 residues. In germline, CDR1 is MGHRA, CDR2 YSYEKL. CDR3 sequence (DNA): TGCGCCAGCAGCCAAGATGGGGCAGGGGGTTGGGAAAAACTGTTTTTT. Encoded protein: CASSQDGAGGWEKLFF.